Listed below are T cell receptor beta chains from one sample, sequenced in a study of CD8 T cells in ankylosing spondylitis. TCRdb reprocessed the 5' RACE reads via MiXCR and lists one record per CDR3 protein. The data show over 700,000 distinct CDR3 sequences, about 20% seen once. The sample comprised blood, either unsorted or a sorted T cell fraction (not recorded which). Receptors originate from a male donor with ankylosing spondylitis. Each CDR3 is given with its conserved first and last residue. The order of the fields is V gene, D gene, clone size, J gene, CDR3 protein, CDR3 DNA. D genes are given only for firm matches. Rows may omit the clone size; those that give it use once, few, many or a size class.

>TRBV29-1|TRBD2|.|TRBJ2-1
CSVLAGVDNEQFF
TGCAGCGTGTTAGCGGGAGTCGACAATGAGCAGTTCTTC
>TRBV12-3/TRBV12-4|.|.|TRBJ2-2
CASSLAQGSLFF
TGTGCCAGCAGTTTGGCGCAAGGGTCGTTGTTTTTT
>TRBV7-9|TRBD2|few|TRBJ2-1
CASSSGTSGSDEQFF
TGTGCCAGCAGCTCCGGGACTAGCGGGAGCGATGAGCAGTTCTTC
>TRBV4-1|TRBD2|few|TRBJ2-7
CASSQVRLAGVDEQYF
TGCGCCAGCAGCCAAGTAAGACTAGCGGGAGTAGATGAGCAGTACTTC
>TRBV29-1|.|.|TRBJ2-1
CSVDGTPGSGTYNEQFF
TGCAGCGTTGATGGGACTCCTGGCTCTGGAACCTACAATGAGCAGTTCTTC
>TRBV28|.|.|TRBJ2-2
CASSSFPGVTGELFF
TGTGCCAGCAGTTCCTTCCCGGGAGTAACCGGGGAGCTGTTTTTT
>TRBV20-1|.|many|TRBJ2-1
CSARNLEGSTVGEQFF
TGCAGTGCTAGAAATTTGGAAGGGAGTACCGTCGGTGAGCAGTTCTTC
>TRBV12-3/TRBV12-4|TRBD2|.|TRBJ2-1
CASRLAVYNEQFF
TGTGCCAGCCGACTAGCGGTATACAATGAGCAGTTCTTC
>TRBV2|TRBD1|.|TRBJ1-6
CASRYKTGGINSPLHF
TGTGCCAGCAGATACAAGACAGGGGGCATCAATTCACCCCTCCACTTT
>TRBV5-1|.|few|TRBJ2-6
CASSLRGPSSGANVLTF
TGCGCCAGCAGCTTGAGAGGGCCGAGCTCTGGGGCCAACGTCCTGACTTTC
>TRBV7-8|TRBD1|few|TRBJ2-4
CASSLGDRVWAKNIQYF
TGTGCCAGCAGCTTAGGGGACAGGGTGTGGGCCAAAAACATTCAGTACTTC
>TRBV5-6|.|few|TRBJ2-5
CASSYTGTIQETQYF
TGTGCCAGCAGCTACACCGGGACAATCCAAGAGACCCAGTACTTC
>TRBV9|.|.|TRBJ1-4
CASSPQTQGEKLFF
TGTGCCAGCAGCCCACAGACCCAGGGTGAAAAACTGTTTTTT
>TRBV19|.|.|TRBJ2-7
CASSTDHSYEQYF
TGTGCCAGTAGTACGGACCACTCCTACGAGCAGTACTTC
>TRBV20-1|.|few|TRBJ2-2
CSARSYRGGTGELFF
TGCAGTGCTAGGAGTTATCGGGGAGGAACCGGGGAGCTGTTTTTT
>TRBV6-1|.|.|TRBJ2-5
CASSNSLWVKETQYF
TGTGCCAGCAGTAATTCTTTGTGGGTAAAAGAGACCCAGTACTTC
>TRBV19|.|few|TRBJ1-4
CASSTWGAPNEKLFF
TGTGCCAGTAGTACGTGGGGAGCTCCTAATGAAAAACTGTTTTTT
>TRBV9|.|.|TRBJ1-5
CASSVGQGLGLESQHF
TGTGCCAGCAGCGTAGGTCAGGGACTAGGCTTAGAGTCCCAGCATTTT
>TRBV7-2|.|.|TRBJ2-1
CASSYIQGIWNEQFF
TGTGCCAGCAGCTACATCCAGGGGATTTGGAATGAGCAGTTCTTC
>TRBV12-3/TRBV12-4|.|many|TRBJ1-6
CASSYIGFTYNSPLHF
TGTGCCAGCAGTTATATAGGGTTCACCTATAATTCACCCCTCCACTTT
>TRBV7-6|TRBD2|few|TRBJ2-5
CASSSTSGRWETQYF
TGTGCCAGCAGCTCCACTAGCGGGAGATGGGAGACCCAGTACTTC
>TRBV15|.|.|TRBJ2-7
CATSGAGIHEQYF
TGTGCCACGTCGGGTGCGGGGATCCACGAGCAGTACTTC
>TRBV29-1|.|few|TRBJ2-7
CSVEGAHYEQYF
TGCAGCGTTGAAGGGGCCCACTACGAGCAGTACTTC
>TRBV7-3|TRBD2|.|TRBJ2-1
CASSLTGLGSNEQFF
TGTGCCAGCAGCCTTACGGGACTAGGGAGTAATGAGCAGTTCTTC
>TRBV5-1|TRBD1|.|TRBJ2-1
CASGPTGGSNEQFF
TGCGCCAGCGGGCCGACAGGGGGCTCAAATGAGCAGTTCTTC
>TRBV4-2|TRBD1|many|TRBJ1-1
CASSQAGDRNTEAFF
TGTGCCAGCAGCCAAGCAGGGGACAGGAACACTGAAGCTTTCTTT
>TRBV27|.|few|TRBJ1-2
CASSDPQAGVYGYTF
TGTGCCAGCAGCGACCCCCAGGCGGGAGTCTATGGCTACACCTTC
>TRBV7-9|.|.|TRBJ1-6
CASSSALGSGNSPLHF
TGTGCCAGCAGCTCCGCGTTAGGGTCGGGGAATTCACCCCTCCACTTT
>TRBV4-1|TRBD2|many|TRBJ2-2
CASSPVLGGLNTGELFF
TGCGCCAGCAGCCCTGTTCTGGGGGGGTTAAACACCGGGGAGCTGTTTTTT
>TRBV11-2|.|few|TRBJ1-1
CASSLGEGVSEAFF
TGTGCCAGCAGCTTAGGGGAGGGGGTATCTGAAGCTTTCTTT
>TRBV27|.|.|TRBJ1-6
CASSSIGVVALHF
TGTGCCAGCAGTTCAATCGGAGTAGTAGCCCTCCACTTT
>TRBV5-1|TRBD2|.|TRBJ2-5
CASSPPAGRIHQETQYF
TGCGCCAGCAGCCCACCCGCCGGGAGGATACACCAAGAGACCCAGTACTTC
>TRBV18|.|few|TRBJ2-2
CASSQTLGPTGELFF
TGTGCCAGCTCCCAAACATTAGGGCCCACCGGGGAGCTGTTTTTT
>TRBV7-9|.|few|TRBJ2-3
CASSRTKAGQPTDTQYF
TGTGCCAGCAGCCGTACAAAGGCGGGACAGCCGACAGATACGCAGTATTTT
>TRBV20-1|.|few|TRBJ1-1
CSAPPGFNTEAFF
TGCAGTGCTCCCCCGGGCTTCAACACTGAAGCTTTCTTT
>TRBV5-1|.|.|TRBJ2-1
CASSVLAVRSSYNEQFF
TGCGCCAGCAGTGTATTAGCGGTCCGGAGCTCCTACAATGAGCAGTTCTTC
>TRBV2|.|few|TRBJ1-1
CASSVPAYEAFF
TGTGCCAGCAGTGTGCCAGCTTATGAAGCTTTCTTT
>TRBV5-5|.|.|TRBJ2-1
CASSPQGRDPYNEQFF
TGTGCCAGCAGCCCCCAGGGAAGAGACCCCTACAATGAGCAGTTCTTC
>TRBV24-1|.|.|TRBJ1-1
CATSEGEGNTEAFF
TGTGCCACCAGTGAAGGAGAGGGGAACACTGAAGCTTTCTTT
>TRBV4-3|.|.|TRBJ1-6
CASSQDRAGSSPLHF
TGCGCCAGCAGCCAAGACAGGGCAGGGTCATCACCCCTCCACTTT
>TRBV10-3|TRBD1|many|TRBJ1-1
CAISGRTGGADTEAFF
TGTGCCATCAGTGGTAGGACAGGGGGCGCGGACACTGAAGCTTTCTTT
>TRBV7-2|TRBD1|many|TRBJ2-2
CASSQGQGTGELFF
TGTGCCAGCAGCCAAGGACAGGGCACCGGGGAGCTGTTTTTT